This T cell receptor (beta chain) was documented in a study of cytomegalovirus exposure and HLA in healthy donors. Germline CDR1 and CDR2: LNHDA and SQIVND (reference sequence). V gave up 9 bases and J gave up 7 bases; unmatched junction bases: 10. The length of the CDR3 is 14 residues. As for the donors, each was a healthy bone marrow donor. In regard to this clone: Its antigen is not known.

The study's findings and limits: In a later analysis, across HLA loci, associated TCR counts were highest for DRB1, lowest for HLA-C. Rare TCR sequences dominated, though some public TCRs recurred in many donors.

A multiplex PCR was run with 60 Vbeta primers and 13 Jbeta primers. Sequenced by immunoSEQ multiplex PCR; TCRdb stores in-frame clones only, minus some. The listing contains around 210,000 clones. The specimen sequenced was PBMCs. V and J are TRBV19 and TRBJ2-1, with 9 bases matching TRBD1. The clonotype originates from a woman in her 30s in good health and CMV-seropositive. The DNA of the CDR3 is TGTGCCAGCACGTATGGGACAGGGTTAAATGAGCAGTTCTTC. Translation: CASTYGTGLNEQFF.